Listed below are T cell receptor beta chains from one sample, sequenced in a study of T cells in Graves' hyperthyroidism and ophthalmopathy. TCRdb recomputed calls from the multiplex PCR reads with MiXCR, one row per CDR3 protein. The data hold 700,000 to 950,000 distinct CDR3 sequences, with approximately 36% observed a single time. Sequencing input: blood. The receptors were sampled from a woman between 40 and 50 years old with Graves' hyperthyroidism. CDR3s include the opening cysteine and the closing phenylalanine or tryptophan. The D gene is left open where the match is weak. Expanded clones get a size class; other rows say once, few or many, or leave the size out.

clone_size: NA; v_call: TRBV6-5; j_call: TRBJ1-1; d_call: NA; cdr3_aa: CASSSSGRGRAFF; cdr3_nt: TGTGCCAGCAGTTCCTCAGGCCGGGGGAGAGCTTTCTTT
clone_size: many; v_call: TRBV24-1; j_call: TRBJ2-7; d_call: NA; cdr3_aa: CATSEGGSYEQYF; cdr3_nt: TGTGCCACCAGTGAGGGGGGATCCTACGAGCAGTACTTC
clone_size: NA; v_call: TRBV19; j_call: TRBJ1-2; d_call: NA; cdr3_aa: CASSISLGRQYGYTF; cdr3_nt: TGTGCCAGTAGTATCTCGTTAGGAAGGCAGTATGGCTACACCTTC
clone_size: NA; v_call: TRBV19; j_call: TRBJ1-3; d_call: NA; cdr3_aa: CASSKGDGSSSGNTIYF; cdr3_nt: TGTGCCAGTAGTAAAGGGGACGGATCGAGCTCTGGAAACACCATATATTTT
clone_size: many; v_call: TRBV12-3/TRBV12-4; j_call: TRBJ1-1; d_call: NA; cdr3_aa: CASSFLWFPEAFF; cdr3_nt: TGTGCCAGCAGTTTCCTCTGGTTCCCTGAAGCTTTCTTT
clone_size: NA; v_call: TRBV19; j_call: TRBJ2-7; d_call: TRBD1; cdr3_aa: CATTAGTGRGYEQYF; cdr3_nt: TGTGCCACAACGGCAGGGACAGGGAGAGGCTACGAGCAGTACTTC
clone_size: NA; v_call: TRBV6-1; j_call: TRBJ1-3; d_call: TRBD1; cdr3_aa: CASQGGRGRNTIYF; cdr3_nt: TGTGCCAGCCAGGGGGGCAGGGGTAGAAACACCATATATTTT
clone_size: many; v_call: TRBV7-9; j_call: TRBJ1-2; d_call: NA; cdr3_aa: CASSTRGRAADGYTF; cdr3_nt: TGTGCCAGCAGTACAAGGGGACGCGCCGCCGATGGCTACACCTTC
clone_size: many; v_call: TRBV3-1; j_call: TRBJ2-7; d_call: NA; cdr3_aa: CASSHHQGEQYF; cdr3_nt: TGTGCCAGCAGCCACCACCAAGGGGAGCAGTACTTC
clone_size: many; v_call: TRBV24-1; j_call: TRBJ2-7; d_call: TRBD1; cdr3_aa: CATSDPPARGQGDEQYF; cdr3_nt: TGTGCCACCAGTGATCCACCGGCTCGGGGACAGGGTGACGAGCAGTACTTC
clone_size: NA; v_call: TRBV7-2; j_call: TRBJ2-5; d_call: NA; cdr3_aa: CASSLVGNQPQYF; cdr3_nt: TGTGCCAGCAGCTTAGTGGGCAATCAGCCCCAGTACTTC
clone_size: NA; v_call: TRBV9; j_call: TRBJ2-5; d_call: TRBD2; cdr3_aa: CAGSGGTSGTWGETQYF; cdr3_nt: TGTGCCGGCAGCGGAGGGACTAGCGGGACCTGGGGGGAGACCCAGTACTTC
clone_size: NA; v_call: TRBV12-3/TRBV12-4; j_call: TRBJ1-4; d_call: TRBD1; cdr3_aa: CASSSNAGDRGKKLFF; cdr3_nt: TGTGCCAGCAGTTCCAATGCGGGGGACAGGGGGAAAAAACTGTTTTTT
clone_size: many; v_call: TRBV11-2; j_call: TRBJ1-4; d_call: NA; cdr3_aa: CASSQTGRNEKLFF; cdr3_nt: TGTGCCAGCAGCCAAACCGGACGGAATGAAAAACTGTTTTTT
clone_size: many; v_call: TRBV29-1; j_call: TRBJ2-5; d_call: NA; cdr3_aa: CSVEILVGPKETQYF; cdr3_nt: TGCAGCGTTGAGATCTTAGTGGGTCCCAAAGAGACCCAGTACTTC
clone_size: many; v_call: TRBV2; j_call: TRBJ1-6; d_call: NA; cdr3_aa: CASNDSPLFKNSPLHF; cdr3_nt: TGTGCCAGCAATGACTCCCCGCTTTTCAAGAATTCACCCCTCCACTTT
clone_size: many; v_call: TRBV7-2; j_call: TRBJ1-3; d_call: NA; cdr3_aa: CASSSVGGSSGNTIYF; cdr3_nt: TGTGCCAGCAGCTCCGTGGGGGGGAGCTCTGGAAACACCATATATTTT
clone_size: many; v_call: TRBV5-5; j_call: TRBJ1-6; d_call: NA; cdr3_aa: CASGGVGPGYSPLHF; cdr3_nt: TGTGCCAGCGGCGGGGTGGGTCCAGGTTATTCACCCCTCCACTTT
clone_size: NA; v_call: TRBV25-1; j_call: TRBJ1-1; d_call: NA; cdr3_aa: CASSPLLGYNTEAFF; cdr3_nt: TGTGCCAGCTCACCACTTCTCGGATACAACACTGAAGCTTTCTTT
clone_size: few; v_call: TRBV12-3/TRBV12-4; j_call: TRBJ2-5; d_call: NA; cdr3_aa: CASMVGGETQYF; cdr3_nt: TGTGCCAGCATGGTGGGGGGAGAGACCCAGTACTTC
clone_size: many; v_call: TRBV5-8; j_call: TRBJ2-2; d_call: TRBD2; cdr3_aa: CASSFGLAGGTGELFF; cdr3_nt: TGTGCCAGCAGTTTCGGACTAGCGGGAGGCACCGGGGAGCTGTTTTTT
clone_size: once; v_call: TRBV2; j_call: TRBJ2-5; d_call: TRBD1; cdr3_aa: CASSTTDGGQEETQYF; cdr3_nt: TGTGCCAGCAGTACGACCGATGGTGGACAGGAAGAGACCCAGTACTTC
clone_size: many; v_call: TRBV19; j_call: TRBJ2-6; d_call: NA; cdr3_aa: CASTSTFSGANVLTF; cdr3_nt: TGTGCCAGTACCTCAACATTCTCTGGGGCCAACGTCCTGACTTTC
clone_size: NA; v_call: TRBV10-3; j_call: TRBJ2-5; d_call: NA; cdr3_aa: CASSPGPGTGTQYF; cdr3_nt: TGTGCCAGCTCACCAGGACCGGGGACGGGGACCCAGTACTTC
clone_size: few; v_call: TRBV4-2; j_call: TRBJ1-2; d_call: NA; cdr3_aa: CASSQADQELGYTF; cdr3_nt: TGTGCCAGCAGCCAAGCCGACCAGGAGTTGGGCTACACCTTC
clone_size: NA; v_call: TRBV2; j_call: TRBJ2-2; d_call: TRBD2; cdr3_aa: CASSELAGGRLSGELFF; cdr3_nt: TGTGCCAGCAGTGAACTAGCGGGGGGGCGGCTCTCCGGGGAGCTGTTTTTT
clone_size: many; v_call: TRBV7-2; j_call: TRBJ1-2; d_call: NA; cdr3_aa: CASSLGSLEGNYGYTF; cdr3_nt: TGTGCCAGCAGCTTAGGGTCATTGGAGGGAAACTATGGCTACACCTTC
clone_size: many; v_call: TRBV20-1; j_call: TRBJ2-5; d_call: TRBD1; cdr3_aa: CSVLRGDRGTQYF; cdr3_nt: TGCAGTGTCCTGCGGGGGGACAGGGGGACCCAGTACTTC
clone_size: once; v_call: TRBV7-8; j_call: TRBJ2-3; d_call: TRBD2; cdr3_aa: CASSLEPAGEITDTQYF; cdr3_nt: TGTGCCAGCAGCTTAGAACCAGCGGGGGAAATCACAGATACGCAGTATTTT
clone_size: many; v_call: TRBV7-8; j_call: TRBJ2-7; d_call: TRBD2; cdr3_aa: CASSLGLEYEQYF; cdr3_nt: TGTGCCAGCAGCTTGGGACTAGAGTACGAGCAGTACTTC
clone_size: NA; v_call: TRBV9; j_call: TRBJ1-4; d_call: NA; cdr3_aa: CASSQEAPGALSNEKLFF; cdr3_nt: TGTGCCAGCAGCCAAGAGGCGCCAGGGGCCCTCTCTAATGAAAAACTGTTTTTT
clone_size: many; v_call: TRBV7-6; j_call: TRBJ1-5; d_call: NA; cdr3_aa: CASSPLAGGNQPQHF; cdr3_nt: TGTGCCAGCAGCCCTTTAGCAGGGGGCAATCAGCCCCAGCATTTT
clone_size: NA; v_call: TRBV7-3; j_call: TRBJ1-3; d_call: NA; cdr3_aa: CASSHSLDSTGNTIYF; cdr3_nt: TGTGCCAGCAGCCACAGTTTAGACTCTACGGGAAACACCATATATTTT
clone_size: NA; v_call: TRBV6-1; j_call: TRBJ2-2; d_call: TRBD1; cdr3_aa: CASRQGAYSNTGELFF; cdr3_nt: TGTGCCAGCAGGCAGGGGGCTTATTCGAACACCGGGGAGCTGTTTTTT
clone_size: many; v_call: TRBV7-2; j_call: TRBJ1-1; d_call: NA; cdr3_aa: CASSLMGQARNF; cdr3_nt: TGTGCCAGCAGCTTAATGGGGCAGGCTCGAAACTTT
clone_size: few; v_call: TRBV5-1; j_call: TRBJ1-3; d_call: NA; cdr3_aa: CASSQVPVGAGSVGNTIYF; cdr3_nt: TGCGCCAGCAGCCAAGTCCCCGTTGGGGCAGGAAGTGTCGGAAACACCATATATTTT
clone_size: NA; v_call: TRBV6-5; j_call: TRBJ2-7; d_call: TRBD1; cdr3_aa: CASSYPPGQGYKQYF; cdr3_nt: TGTGCCAGCAGTTACCCCCCGGGACAGGGGTACAAGCAGTACTTC
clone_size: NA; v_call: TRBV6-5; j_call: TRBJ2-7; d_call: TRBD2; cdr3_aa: CASSYSQASGNPSFYEQYF; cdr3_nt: TGTGCCAGCAGTTACTCCCAGGCTAGCGGGAACCCATCCTTCTACGAGCAGTACTTC
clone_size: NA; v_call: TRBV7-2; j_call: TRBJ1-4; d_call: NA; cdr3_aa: CASSLLGAYSATNEKLFF; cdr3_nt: TGTGCCAGCAGCTTATTGGGAGCCTACTCCGCAACTAATGAAAAACTGTTTTTT
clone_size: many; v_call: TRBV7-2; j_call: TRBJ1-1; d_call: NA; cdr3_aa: CASSLGWGRNTEAFF; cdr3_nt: TGTGCCAGCAGCTTAGGTTGGGGCAGAAACACTGAAGCTTTCTTT
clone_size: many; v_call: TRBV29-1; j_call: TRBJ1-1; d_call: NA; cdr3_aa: CSVTTVNTEAFF; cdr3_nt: TGCAGCGTTACGACAGTGAACACTGAAGCTTTCTTT
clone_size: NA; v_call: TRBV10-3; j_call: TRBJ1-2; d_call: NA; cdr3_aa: CASSDWGQYYGYTF; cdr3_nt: TGTGCCAGCAGTGATTGGGGGCAGTACTATGGCTACACCTTC
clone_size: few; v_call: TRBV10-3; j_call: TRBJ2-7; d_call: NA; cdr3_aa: CATRRDGLSSYEQYF; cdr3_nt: TGTGCCACTCGCCGGGACGGACTTAGCTCCTACGAGCAGTACTTC
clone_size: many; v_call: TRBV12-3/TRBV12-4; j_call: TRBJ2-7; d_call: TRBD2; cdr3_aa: CASTASGRSYEQYF; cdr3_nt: TGTGCCAGCACCGCAAGCGGGAGGTCCTACGAGCAGTACTTC
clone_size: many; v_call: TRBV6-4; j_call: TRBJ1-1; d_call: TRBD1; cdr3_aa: CASKPGTGNTEAFF; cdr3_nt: TGTGCCAGTAAGCCCGGGACAGGGAACACTGAAGCTTTCTTT
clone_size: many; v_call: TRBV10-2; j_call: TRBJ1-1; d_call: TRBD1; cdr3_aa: CASRKGTGAGDTEAFF; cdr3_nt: TGCGCCAGCAGAAAAGGGACAGGGGCGGGGGACACTGAAGCTTTCTTT
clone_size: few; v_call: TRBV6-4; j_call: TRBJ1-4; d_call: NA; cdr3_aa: CASSALGGEKLFF; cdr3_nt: TGTGCCAGCAGTGCCCTCGGGGGAGAAAAACTGTTTTTT
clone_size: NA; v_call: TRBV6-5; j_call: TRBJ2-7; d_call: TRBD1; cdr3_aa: CASSYPTGRYEQYF; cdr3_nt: TGTGCCAGCAGTTACCCGACAGGGCGGTACGAGCAGTACTTC
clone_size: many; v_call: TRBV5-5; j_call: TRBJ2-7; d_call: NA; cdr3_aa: CATKPSLVDEQYF; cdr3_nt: TGTGCCACCAAACCCAGTCTGGTCGACGAGCAGTACTTC
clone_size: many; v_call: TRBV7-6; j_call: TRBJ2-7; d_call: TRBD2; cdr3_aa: CASSSLLAGASEQYF; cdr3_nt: TGTGCCAGCAGCTCCCTACTAGCGGGGGCATCCGAGCAGTACTTC
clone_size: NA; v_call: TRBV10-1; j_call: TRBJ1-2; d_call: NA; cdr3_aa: CASSEEVPYGYTF; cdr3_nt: TGCGCCAGCAGTGAAGAGGTGCCCTATGGCTACACCTTC
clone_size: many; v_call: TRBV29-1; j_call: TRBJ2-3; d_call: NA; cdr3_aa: CSVVPPPSTDTQYF; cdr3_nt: TGCAGCGTTGTCCCACCACCCAGCACAGATACGCAGTATTTT
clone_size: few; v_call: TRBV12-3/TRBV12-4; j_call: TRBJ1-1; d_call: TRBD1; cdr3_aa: CASSWDRGFTEAFF; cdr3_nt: TGTGCCAGCAGTTGGGACAGGGGTTTCACTGAAGCTTTCTTT
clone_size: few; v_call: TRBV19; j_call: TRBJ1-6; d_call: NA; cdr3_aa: CASTPLSGSHSPLHF; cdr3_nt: TGTGCCAGTACCCCATTGTCAGGATCGCATTCACCCCTCCACTTT
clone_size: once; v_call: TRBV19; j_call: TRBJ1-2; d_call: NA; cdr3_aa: CARRAGFGYTF; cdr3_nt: TGTGCCAGACGGGCCGGGTTTGGCTACACCTTC